This T cell receptor (beta chain) was captured by sequencing in a study of shared clonotypes between healthy human individuals. Sequenced by immunoSEQ multiplex PCR; TCRdb stores in-frame clones only, minus some. This sample carries 2 million to 2.5 million clones, roughly 92% of them seen once, and the ten largest clones take 0.3% to 0.4%. Recent vaccinations or acute infections were absent in the healthy HIV-negative adult donors. The donor cohort consisted entirely of Caucasian adults residing in Nashville, Tennessee. This CDR3 region has 17 residues. Looked up from germline, CDR1 is MGHRA and CDR2 is YSYEKL. The V segment lost 4 bases and the J segment 4 bases; nucleotides outside the gene matches: 14.

Sequencing was performed on naive CD4+ T cells from PBMCs. Noted subset: CD45RA+ positively selected. The V gene is TRBV4-1, the J gene TRBJ2-5; 8 positions agree with TRBD1. This receptor was taken from a young man in good health. Some clones in this sample may be carry-over from other donors' samples. CDR3 amino acids: CASSPRTDRVWGETQYF. In DNA form, the CDR3 reads TGCGCCAGCAGCCCTCGAACGGACAGGGTATGGGGAGAGACCCAGTACTTC.